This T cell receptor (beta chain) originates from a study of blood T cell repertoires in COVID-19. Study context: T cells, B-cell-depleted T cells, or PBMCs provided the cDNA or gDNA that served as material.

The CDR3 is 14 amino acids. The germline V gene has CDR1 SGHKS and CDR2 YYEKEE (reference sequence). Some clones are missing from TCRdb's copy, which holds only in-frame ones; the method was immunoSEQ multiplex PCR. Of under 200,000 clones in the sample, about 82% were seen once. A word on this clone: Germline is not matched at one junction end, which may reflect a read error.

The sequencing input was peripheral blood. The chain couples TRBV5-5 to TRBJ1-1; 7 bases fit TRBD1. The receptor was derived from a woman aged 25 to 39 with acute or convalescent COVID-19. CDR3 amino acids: CASSFLGRDSGTIF. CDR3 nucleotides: TGTGCCAGCAGCTTCCTGGGGCGGGACAGTGGAACGATCTTT.